This T cell receptor (beta chain) originates from a study of blood T cell repertoires in COVID-19 (dated by TCRdb to 2020 to 2022). Regarding the study in general: Collaborator samples came from the United States, Italy and Spain and covered acute and convalescent phases of COVID-19. Samples were obtained from the ongoing ImmuneRACE study (first 160 participants) and from over 1,000 subjects provided by 6 global collaborators. Where HLA class I and class II types were available, the types were taken from metadata supplied by the sample provider, not from assay-based typing. Sample metadata almost always included a de-identified subject ID, COVID-19 status, age in years and sex. Subjects who had been exposed to COVID-19, were actively infected with it, or had recovered from it provided the deeply sampled blood TCRbeta repertoires that made up the dataset. The material from the prospective study consisted of cDNA or gDNA derived from T cells, B-cell-depleted T cells, or PBMCs. A freely available public database, intended as a resource for researchers studying the immune response to SARS-CoV-2, is where the repertoires were released. Study-wide conclusions, independent of this receptor: Clinical and demographic metadata were provided uncurated, with the amount varying by source and participant.

Concerning this clone: What antigen it recognizes has not been identified. No base quality information exists; no much larger clone differs at one position.

Whole blood was collected in K2EDTA tubes by collaborating institutions according to the institutions' own protocols. Collaborator samples were shipped for TCRbeta analysis as frozen whole blood, isolated PBMCs, or DNA extracted from either sample type. TCRbeta CDR3 regions were amplified from genomic DNA using the immunoSEQ Assay, a bias-controlled multiplex PCR. Turning to the authors' computational methods: The number of nucleated cells in each sample was estimated by amplification of reference gene primers within the assay. To quantify the absolute abundance of each unique TCRbeta CDR3 rearrangement, sequence reads were collapsed and filtered. For each sample, productive Simpson clonality was calculated as the square root of Simpson's diversity index over productive rearrangements. Here the immuneACCESS table is served through TCRdb, limited to in-frame sequences with V and J called. Missing clones are a known gap in these copies; in checked studies unresolved V genes cover under half, and the rest lacks a known reason. Clonal size and the V and J genes are those of that table, whereas D and trimming came from the DNA. This sample comprises about 190,000 clones, about four fifths of them detected only once. The top ten clonotypes cover roughly 6.4% of the sample.

The receptor's source is a man between 60 and 75 years old with acute or convalescent COVID-19. The sample was peripheral blood.

The CDR3 protein is CASSHTVADTQYF. The nucleotide sequence is TGTGCCAGCAGCCACACAGTGGCAGATACGCAGTATTTT. This sequence uses TRBV7-2 and TRBJ2-3; a confident D gene designation cannot be given. The junction shows trimming of 5 bases on V and 4 bases on J, plus 10 bases between the germline ends. CDR1 is given as SGHTA and CDR2 as FQGNSA, both from the germline V gene. From its cysteine to its phenylalanine, the CDR3 spans 13 amino acids. The sequence is cut down to CDR3 DNA, 39 bases in frame from base 1.